The clone carrying this TCR beta chain has only a few counts. The antigen remains unidentified. This specimen belongs to a study of T cells in Graves' hyperthyroidism and ophthalmopathy. Study at large: The authors collected peripheral blood at initial diagnosis, before any treatment. Study results and limitations: Prediction of ophthalmopathy progression came a median approximately 6.6 months pre-onset. Clonotypes that were expanded in thyroid above 0.001 mostly appeared in blood too.

CDR1 is SGHNT, CDR2 YYREEE, per germline (reference sequence). The CDR3 runs 16 residues. The V gene lost 8 bases and the J gene lost 0 bases, with 21 bases spanning the gap. Fresh peripheral blood, about 9.3 ml, yielded the PBMCs. Amplified TCR beta CDR3 regions derived from RNA transcripts. In the first-round RT-PCR of the TCR CDR3, the HTBI primer set was used. TCRdb re-called the multiplex PCR reads with MiXCR, one entry per CDR3 protein. The sample includes under 450,000 distinct CDR3 sequences, roughly 17% of them seen just once. The chain is built from TRBV5-4 and TRBJ2-7; D is possibly TRBD2 (6 bases). The TCR comes from a woman in her twenties or thirties with Graves' hyperthyroidism that later progressed to Graves' ophthalmopathy. Material: blood. In DNA form, the CDR3 reads TGTGCCAGTAAGCCCGGGACTCCAGAGAGCTCCTACGAGCAGTACTTC. This translates into CASKPGTPESSYEQYF.